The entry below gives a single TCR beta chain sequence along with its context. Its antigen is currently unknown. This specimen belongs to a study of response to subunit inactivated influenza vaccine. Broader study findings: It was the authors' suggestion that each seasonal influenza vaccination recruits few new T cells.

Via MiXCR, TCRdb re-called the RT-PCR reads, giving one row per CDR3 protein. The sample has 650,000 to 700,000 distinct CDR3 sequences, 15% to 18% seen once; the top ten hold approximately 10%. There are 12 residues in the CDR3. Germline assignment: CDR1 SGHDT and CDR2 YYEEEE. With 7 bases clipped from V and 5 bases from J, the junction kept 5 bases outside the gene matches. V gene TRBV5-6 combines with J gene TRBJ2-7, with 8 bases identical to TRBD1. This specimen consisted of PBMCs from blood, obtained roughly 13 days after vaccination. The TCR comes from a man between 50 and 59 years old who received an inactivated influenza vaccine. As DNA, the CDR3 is TGTGCCAGCGACAGGGGCACGGACGAGCAGTACTTC. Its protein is CASDRGTDEQYF.